Reported below is one TCR beta chain. TCR beta chains were sequenced at survey level with immunoSEQ. Measured with immunoSEQ multiplex PCR; TCRdb has only the in-frame clones, and not every one. The sample gives around 49,000 clones, approximately 93% of which show up once; roughly 10% is in the top ten. The ends lost 3 bases at V and 7 bases at J; junction bases unmatched: 16. The CDR3 length is 17 residues. CDR1 and CDR2 from the germline V gene are SGHDT and YYEEEE. This rearrangement joins TRBV5-6 to TRBJ1-1, with 9 bases that match TRBD1. Sequencing was performed on PBMCs. This clonotype originated in a man in his forties with rheumatoid arthritis. CDR3 DNA: TGTGCCAGCAGCTCGCCGGGACAGGGTCCCCCACAGGGTGAAGCTTTCTTT. It translates to CASSSPGQGPPQGEAFF.